A selection of T cell receptor beta chains follows, all from one sample in a study of cytomegalovirus exposure and HLA in healthy donors. Produced via immunoSEQ multiplex PCR; TCRdb's table is partial and in-frame only. Seen here are roughly 140,000 clones, 82% observed once, and the top ten hold approximately 2.4%. Sequenced: PBMCs. Receptors were obtained from a male donor in good health and CMV-seronegative. Each CDR3 is given with its conserved first and last residue. The order of the fields is V gene, D gene, J gene, CDR3 DNA, CDR3 protein. D genes are given only for firm matches.

TRBV30	NA	TRBJ2-7	TGTGCCTGGAGTGTAGGACCGGGAGCCTACGAGCAGTACTTC	CAWSVGPGAYEQYF
TRBV7-6	NA	TRBJ2-7	TGTGCCAGCAGCCTGGAGGCGAGCGGTGCCTACGAGCAGTACTTC	CASSLEASGAYEQYF
TRBV30	NA	TRBJ2-5	TGTGCCTGGAGTTATGGCGGTCTGTCACTAGGGGAGACCCAGTACTTC	CAWSYGGLSLGETQYF
TRBV19	TRBD1	TRBJ1-2	TGTGCCAGTAGTATCACAGGGGCGGATAACTATGGCTACACCTTC	CASSITGADNYGYTF
TRBV6-5	NA	TRBJ2-1	TGTGCCAGCAGATCTGGCTTTTTGCAGTTCTTC	CASRSGFLQFF
TRBV7-9	NA	TRBJ1-2	TGTGCCAGCAGCCTAGCCGGGTTCAATGATGGCTACACCTTC	CASSLAGFNDGYTF
TRBV6-5	TRBD1	TRBJ1-1	TGTGCCAGCAGTTACTCTGACAGGGGAATGAACACTGAAGCTTTCTTT	CASSYSDRGMNTEAFF
TRBV6-5	NA	TRBJ2-7	TGTGCCACGCAGGAGGGTGCCGAGCAGTACTTC	CATQEGAEQYF
TRBV27	TRBD1	TRBJ2-7	TGTGCCAGCAGTAGACAGGGAGAGGTCGAGCAGTACTTC	CASSRQGEVEQYF
TRBV2	NA	TRBJ2-5	TGTGCCAGCGTACGCCTCGGGGAGACCCAGTACTTC	CASVRLGETQYF
TRBV7-9	NA	TRBJ2-3	TGTTCCACCTCCCCAGGTACGGGAGAGACCGATACGCAGTATTTT	CSTSPGTGETDTQYF
TRBV7-9	TRBD2	TRBJ2-7	TGTGCCAGCAGCCCGGCGGGAGTTTCCTACGAGCAGTACTTC	CASSPAGVSYEQYF
TRBV30	NA	TRBJ1-6	TGTGCCTGGAGCGAAACGGGGGGCTCACCCCTCCACTTT	CAWSETGGSPLHF
TRBV4-1	NA	TRBJ1-5	TGCGCCAGCAGCCAAGTCTCTCCGTATAGCAATCAGCCCCAGCATTTT	CASSQVSPYSNQPQHF
TRBV5-6	TRBD2	TRBJ2-5	TGTGCCAGCAGCTTGGAATGGCTAGCGGGAGGGCCGGAGACCCAGTACTTC	CASSLEWLAGGPETQYF
TRBV4-3	TRBD1	TRBJ2-6	TGCGCCAGCAGCCAACAGGGGGCGCAGGGCCAATCTGGGGCCAACGTCCTGACTTTC	CASSQQGAQGQSGANVLTF
TRBV7-2	NA	TRBJ2-2	TGTGCCAGCAGCTTAACGACCCTACTAATCGGCGGGGAGCTGTTTTTT	CASSLTTLLIGGELFF
TRBV6-1	NA	TRBJ2-2	TGTGCCAGCTATGACACGATGACCGGGGAGCTGTTTTTT	CASYDTMTGELFF
TRBV2	TRBD2	TRBJ2-1	TGTGCCAGCAGGCCCTGGGGGGGAGGCAATGAGCAGTTCTTC	CASRPWGGGNEQFF
TRBV6-5	TRBD1	TRBJ1-6	TGTGCCAGCAGTCGGACCGGGACAGGGGAATCACCCCTCCACTTT	CASSRTGTGESPLHF